This TCR beta chain was captured in a study of beta chain features in type 1 diabetes (dated by TCRdb to between 2018 and 2020). In the study overall: Mean age, gender distribution, total cell number and subset yield were not different between patients and healthy donors. A total of about 100,000,000 sorted cells were examined across all samples, and RNA yield correlated strongly with the number of cells per subset. The study compared the TCRB repertoires of sorted circulating CD4+ T cell subsets in recently diagnosed type 1 diabetes patients with those in matched healthy donors. Naive and central memory subsets were obtained from all 30 or so donors, but regulatory and stem cell-like memory subsets were isolated from only 8 patients and about 8 healthy donors.

The entire isolated RNA was reverse transcribed using the High Capacity cDNA Reverse Transcription Kit, and thus expressed TCRB transcripts were sequenced. Deep immunoSEQ sequencing was performed on naive, central memory and regulatory T cell samples, with an average of roughly 3.6 million total reads per sample. Sorted cells were lysed in RLT buffer and RNA was extracted with DNase-treated RNeasy Micro or Mini kits, depending on cell number. Each cell subset was processed separately to prevent cross-contamination, with patient and healthy donor samples processed together. The immunoSEQ multiplex PCR was used to amplify TCRB sequences from cDNA, yielding 87-bp fragments that span the CDR3 region. Sequencing of the amplicons was done on the Illumina HiSeq platform. The original methods were these. PCR bias was computationally corrected using synthetic template baselines, reads within Hamming distance 2 were collapsed, and singletons that could not be merged were discarded. Reads were aligned against IMGT so that V, D and J genes, CDR3 length and insertions or deletions at six rearrangement sites could be assigned. Within each subset, clonotype counts were normalized to sorted cell number, and only after that were true diversity and Gini coefficients computed with the tcR R package. The overlap coefficient, calculated on TCRB nucleotide sequences, was used to measure repertoire sharing. Out-of-frame TCRB sequences from naive cells were analyzed to stand in for the pre-selection repertoire. TCRdb mirrors the immuneACCESS table, restricted to in-frame sequences. Some clones are absent from its copies; in checked studies, under half trace to an unresolved V gene, and the reason for the others is unknown. From that table come the V and J calls and clone size; the DNA was used to work out D and trimming. A total of approximately 400,000 clones appear in this sample, roughly 16% of them only once. The ten largest clonotypes hold more than 0.015% of the sample.

Study-level results and caveats: Naive, central memory and regulatory TCRB repertoires appeared to be more alike among patients than among healthy donors. At VDJ recombination sites, patients with type 1 diabetes made fewer insertions and deleted more nucleotides, a pattern implying thymic rearrangement abnormalities. A moderate but significant shortening of TCRB CDR3 length was observed in type 1 diabetes patients in all four CD4+ subsets. Because small numbers of individuals were included in the HLA sub-analyses, any influence of HLA type on TCRB rearrangement was left unresolved. Because cDNA was sequenced instead of genomic DNA, activated cells with high expression could be over-represented, although the groups did not differ in activation or CD3 levels. PCR might favor shorter templates, but patient and control samples were amplified and corrected together, so any skew would affect both groups equally.

Each donor gave one peripheral blood draw, approximately 110 mL on average, collected into heparinised tubes. A BD FACSAria II was used to sort naive, central memory, regulatory and stem cell-like memory CD4+ T cells with a panel that included CD45RO, CCR7, CD25, CD127, CD95 and CD27. Purity was above 95% for every sorted population. PBMCs were separated immediately by Lymphoprep density gradient centrifugation and were stained directly, without being cultured. Samples were stained and sorted in pairs, with one healthy donor and one patient per experiment, so that batch effects were minimized. The germline V gene supplies CDR1 SGHTA and CDR2 FQGTGA. Trimming removed 3 bases from V and 7 bases from J; the gene matches leave 6 bases unexplained. The CDR3 numbers 15 residues from cysteine through phenylalanine. The DNA shown is the 45-base CDR3, in frame from base 1. This clone was counted only a few times. The target of this receptor is not known. Base-call qualities are not available, and no considerably larger clone is one nucleotide away.

This receptor chain uses TRBV7-3 and TRBJ2-1; 10 bases in between match TRBD1. This receptor was obtained from a woman between 18 and 29 years old in good health. Material for sequencing was naive CD4+ T cells from blood. The cell subset or site label here, explained by the study, means: true naive CD4+ T cells. The DNA sequence is as follows: TGTGCCAGCAGCTTCGACAGGGGGCGCTGGAATGAGCAGTTCTTC. Its protein reads: CASSFDRGRWNEQFF.